This T cell receptor (beta chain) is from a study of neurological immune-mediated disorders. At the level of the study: Among the roughly 35 patients with multiple sclerosis, some 31 were relapsing-remitting, while 3 were secondary progressive. Study findings and constraints: Phylogenetically, 18 of 34 multiple sclerosis patients' repertoires fell into one related-CDR3 cluster, a possible signature.

This CDR3 region has 13 residues. Trimming left V 2 bases short and J 7 bases short, with 11 bases between. This clonotype was recorded a few times. The antigen remains undetermined. The cDNA was synthesized by means of template-switch 5'RACE, which was carried out with 10-nucleotide random UMIs. MiXCR was run by TCRdb on the 5' RACE reads, yielding one entry per CDR3 protein. Among about 62,000 distinct CDR3 sequences listed, around 3.8% were seen once. The sequenced sample was PBMCs. This TCR was recovered from a woman aged 45-59 years with multiple sclerosis. The rearrangement joins TRBV12-3 or TRBV12-4 to TRBJ1-2, with D uncertain. The CDR3 loop reads CASSLSSPSGYTF. CDR3 sequence (DNA): TGTGCCAGCAGTTTAAGTTCACCTTCTGGCTACACCTTC.